Sequencing of this TCR beta chain was carried out in a study of T cell repertoires in cytomegalovirus infection. At the level of the study: Through public TCR beta signatures, both CMV infection and matching HLA type were indicated.

One entry per CDR3 protein, called by TCRdb with MiXCR from the reads. The profile shows roughly 630,000 distinct CDR3 sequences, roughly 24% of them singletons. Germline CDR1 and CDR2: SNHLY and FYNNEI. CDR3 length equals 13 residues. With 1 base clipped from V and 11 bases from J, the junction kept 4 bases outside the gene matches. This clonotype was obtained from a human donor in good health (CMV status not recorded). Some clones in this sample may be carry-over from other donors' samples. The rearrangement joins TRBV2 to TRBJ1-1, with TRBD1 identical over 10 bases. Source material: CD8+ T cells from PBMCs. The DNA for the CDR3 is TGTGCCAGCAGTGAAGGGGGACAGGGGTCGGCTTTCTTT. This encodes CASSEGGQGSAFF.